This TCR beta chain was profiled in a study of T-cell memory formation after mild COVID-19. The overall study: For the most part, TCR clusters were specific to one donor. General observations from the study: Cross-reactive memory apparently joined, as some responding clones appeared in pre-infection memory. Day 15 to 85 contracting clones showed balanced CD4/CD8; later expanders leaned CD4+.

The 5'RACE method, run with constant-segment primers, produced TCR alpha and TCR beta cDNA libraries (carrying sample barcodes and UMIs). TCRdb passed the 5' RACE reads through MiXCR, listing each CDR3 protein once. This sample has about 82,000 distinct CDR3 sequences, with around 13% found just once. Comment on this clonotype: Its antigen is unknown.

This CDR3 region has 15 residues. V lost 3 bases to trimming and J lost 4 bases; unmatched junction nucleotides: 2. Germline V CDR1 and CDR2: LGHNA, YNFKEQ. The specimen was PBMCs or a T cell subset sorted from them (not recorded which). The receptor's source is a man between 18 and 29 years old who had mild COVID-19 (a few samples of this study predate the infection). Cell type and time point are not known. This chain joins TRBV4-2 and TRBJ2-3; TRBD2 matches at 12 bases. The CDR3 here is CASSQLAGGPDTQYF. The CDR3 DNA is TGTGCCAGCAGCCAGCTAGCGGGGGGGCCAGATACGCAGTATTTT.